This entry lists 21 T cell receptor beta chains sequenced from one sample in a study of T-cell reconstitution after alpha-beta-depleted transplantation in children. The TCRbeta library incorporated unique molecular identifiers. TCRdb re-called the PCR reads with MiXCR, one entry per CDR3 protein. Seen here are 210,000 or so distinct CDR3 sequences, about 11% observed once, and the top ten hold roughly 28%. Source: PBMCs, taken before TCRalphabeta/CD19-depleted stem cell transplant. Source of these receptors: a child less than two years old with acute myeloid leukemia, due to receive a stem cell transplant.

The gene calls are TRBV6-1 and TRBJ2-4, with a possible D match to TRBD2 (6 bases). This CDR3 is 14 amino acids long. Germline V gives CDR1 MNHNS, CDR2 SASEGT. Trimming pared 4 bases from V and 6 bases from J, leaving 13 bases between. CDR3 coding DNA: TGTGCCAGCAGTGGTATAGGAGGGAGAAACATTCAGTACTTC. Its protein product is CASSGIGGRNIQYF.

This rearrangement joins TRBV24-1 to TRBJ2-2; maybe TRBD2 (6 bases). V was pared by 1 base and J by 0 bases, with 17 bases between. Looked up from germline, CDR1 is KGHDR and CDR2 is SFDVKD. The CDR3 is 19 amino acids. CDR3 bases: TGTGCCACCAGTGATTTTCGATATCGCGGGAACGCGAACACCGGGGAGCTGTTTTTT. It encodes CATSDFRYRGNANTGELFF.

This clonotype came up many times. J is TRBJ1-3 and V is TRBV10-3; tentatively, D is TRBD1 (6 bases). Looked up from germline, CDR1 is ENHRY and CDR2 is SYGVKD. The V gene lost 6 bases and the J gene lost 7 bases, with 7 bases spanning the gap. The CDR3 contains 11 residues. The CDR3 DNA sequence: TGTGCCATCAGGGGGGGCAACACCATATATTTT. The encoded protein is CAIRGGNTIYF.

This clonotype occurred many times. The rearrangement uses TRBV12-3 or TRBV12-4 and TRBJ1-5, with D hard to call. CDR3 size: 14 residues. Trimming stripped 5 bases from V and 6 bases from J, with 14 bases between. The CDR3 sequence: CASSPALAGQPQHF. The CDR3 nucleotides are TGTGCCAGCAGTCCAGCCCTGGCCGGTCAGCCCCAGCATTTT.

There are many counts of this clonotype. The genes are TRBV7-2 and TRBJ2-3; TRBD2 is a possible D gene (5 bases). Trimming removed 1 base at V and 2 bases at J, with 13 bases between. CDR3 length: 16 residues. The germline CDR1 and CDR2 sequences are SGHTA and FQGNSA. DNA of the CDR3: TGTGCCAGCAGCTTAGACCCCCCGGGGAACACAGATACGCAGTATTTT. This encodes CASSLDPPGNTDTQYF.

This clonotype was found a few times. The rearrangement links TRBV11-2 to TRBJ2-1; 8 bases match TRBD2. CDR1 and CDR2 from the germline V gene are SGHAT and FQNNGV. Germline trimming cut 6 bases from V and 0 bases from J; bases unmatched to any gene: 10. This CDR3 comprises 17 residues. The chain's CDR3 is CASRWGLERSSYNEQFF. The CDR3 DNA reads as TGTGCCAGCAGATGGGGACTAGAGAGGAGCTCCTACAATGAGCAGTTCTTC.

This clonotype was observed many times. The V gene is TRBV12-3 or TRBV12-4, the J gene TRBJ1-2; D uncertain. The CDR3 covers 13 residues. V was clipped by 1 base and J by 2 bases, with 5 bases between them. DNA for the CDR3: TGTGCCAGCAGTTTAGAAGAAAACTATGGCTACACCTTC. It encodes CASSLEENYGYTF.

This chain uses TRBV6-1 with TRBJ1-5; D is uncertain. CDR1 MNHNS and CDR2 SASEGT come from the germline V gene. V lost 1 base, J lost 0 bases, and 10 bases lay in between. CDR3 size: 16 residues. The CDR3 region is CASSEGAGYSNQPQHF. The CDR3, as DNA: TGTGCCAGCAGTGAAGGGGCAGGATATAGCAATCAGCCCCAGCATTTT.

This clonotype was detected many times. This chain uses TRBV3-1 with TRBJ1-1, with D perhaps matching TRBD1 (5 bases). CDR3 size: 12 residues. Trimming cost V 1 base and J 9 bases, with 9 bases left between them. Germline V lookup: CDR1 LGHDT, CDR2 YNNKEL (reference sequence). The CDR3 loop reads CASSQAGTQAFF. The DNA of the CDR3 is TGTGCCAGCAGCCAAGCCGGGACCCAAGCTTTCTTT.

This clonotype was observed a few times. The chain joins TRBV28 to TRBJ2-1; D may be TRBD1 or TRBD2 (7 bases each). CDR3 length: 16 residues. V was shortened by 3 bases and J by 8 bases, with 20 bases between the two germline ends. Germline CDR1 is MDHEN and CDR2 is SYDVKM. CDR3 coding DNA: TGTGCCAGCAGTTTCCCTCCAGGGGGGGGGGCGGATGAGCAGTTCTTC. It is translated as CASSFPPGGGADEQFF.

This chain uses TRBV7-2 with TRBJ2-5, with D maybe TRBD2 (5 bases). The V end lost 1 base, the J end lost 5 bases, and 11 bases lay between the germline ends. CDR1 is SGHTA and CDR2 is FQGNSA in the germline V gene. The CDR3 totals 14 residues. CDR3 amino acids: CASSLGWEKETQYF. CDR3 in DNA: TGTGCCAGCAGCTTAGGGTGGGAGAAGGAGACCCAGTACTTC.

Ten or more counts support this clonotype. The genes are TRBV27 and TRBJ1-6, with unresolved D. Trimming removed 9 bases at V and 4 bases at J, with 7 bases between. The CDR3 sequence is 12 residues long. CDR1 and CDR2 from the germline V gene are MNHEY and SMNVEV (reference sequence). As DNA, the CDR3 is TGTGCCAGTAGGGAATATAATTCACCCCTCCACTTT. Protein sequence: CASREYNSPLHF.

This clonotype was recorded many times. J is TRBJ1-3 and V is TRBV7-9, with no clear D. Germline V gene data show CDR1 as SEHNR and CDR2 as FQNEAQ (reference sequence). This CDR3 has 14 amino acids. V was shortened by 1 base and J by 0 bases, with 4 bases between the two germline ends. CDR3 amino acids: CASSLVHSGNTIYF. The CDR3 coding sequence is TGTGCCAGCAGCTTAGTACACTCTGGAAACACCATATATTTT.

In its sample, this clonotype was seen many times. For the CDR3, the DNA is TGCAGTGCTACGGACCAAGCGGGATGGACCGGGGAGCTGTTTTTT. Its protein product is CSATDQAGWTGELFF. V gene TRBV20-1 combines with J gene TRBJ2-2; 7 positions match TRBD2. The ends lost 4 bases at V and 5 bases at J; junction bases unmatched: 10. The CDR3 sequence is 15 residues long. Looked up from germline, CDR1 is DFQATT and CDR2 is SNEGSKA (reference sequence).

At least ten counts were recorded for this clonotype. The CDR3 spells CSASTELGNIQYF. The DNA for the CDR3 is TGCAGTGCCTCGACTGAGCTGGGAAACATTCAGTACTTC. V usage is TRBV20-1 and J usage is TRBJ2-4; no clear D gene. Looked up from germline, CDR1 is DFQATT and CDR2 is SNEGSKA (reference sequence). Trimming removed 6 bases at V and 6 bases at J, with 15 bases between. CDR3 length equals 13 residues.

This clonotype has at least ten counts. The chain combines TRBV29-1 with TRBJ2-2; the D is unclear. Germline V gives CDR1 SQVTM, CDR2 ANQGSEA. V lost 4 bases, J lost 8 bases, and 17 bases lay in between. The CDR3 runs to 14 residues. As DNA, the CDR3 is TGCAGCGTTGTTTTCGACTCACTGGGGGGGGAGCTGTTTTTT. As protein: CSVVFDSLGGELFF.

This clonotype showed up many times. J is TRBJ1-3 and V is TRBV7-2; D unclear. Germline CDR1 SGHTA, CDR2 FQGNSA. The CDR3 covers 15 residues. V was clipped by 1 base and J by 0 bases, with 7 bases between them. CDR3 in amino acids: CASSLGSTSGNTIYF. The CDR3 coding sequence is TGTGCCAGCAGCTTAGGGTCGACCTCTGGAAACACCATATATTTT.

This clonotype came up many times. The rearrangement links TRBV4-3 to TRBJ2-1; D might be TRBD2 (6 bases). Between the trimmed V and J ends, which lost 0 bases and 4 bases, there was a span of 10 bases. The CDR3 has 15 amino acids. Germline V gene lookup returns CDR1 LGHNA and CDR2 YSLEER. The DNA for the CDR3 is TGCGCCAGCAGCCAAGATGCAGCGGGTTACAATGAGCAGTTCTTC. This encodes CASSQDAAGYNEQFF.

The chain employs TRBV5-1 and TRBJ2-3; 11 nucleotides agree with TRBD2. Looked up from germline, CDR1 is SGHRS and CDR2 is YFSETQ. Trimming cost V 5 bases and J 3 bases; bases outside gene matches: 5. This CDR3 contains 15 residues. The CDR3 nucleotides read TGCGCCAGCAGGGACACTAGCGGGAGTACAGATACGCAGTATTTT. Translation gives CASRDTSGSTDTQYF.

As concerns this clonotype: The junction differs from germline at one of its ends, possibly a read error. V and J are TRBV5-1 and TRBJ2-1; no definite D call. This CDR3 contains 15 residues. CDR1 SGHRS and CDR2 YFSETQ come from the germline V gene. The CDR3 DNA follows: TGCACCAGCAGCTTCCTAGTGAGCTCCTACAATGAGCAGTTCTTC. This translates into CTSSFLVSSYNEQFF.

This clonotype was detected many times. In nucleotides, the CDR3 is TGTGCCAGCAGCTACCCCTGGGTTAGCGGGGATGAGCAGTTCTTC. This gives the protein CASSYPWVSGDEQFF. V is TRBV7-2 and J is TRBJ2-1; 8 bases align to TRBD2. The V gene's germline CDR1 is SGHTA and CDR2 FQGNSA. V lost 4 bases and J lost 8; bases outside the gene matches: 10. The CDR3 runs 15 residues.